This is a list of T cell receptor beta chains from one sample in a study of blood T cell repertoires in COVID-19. TCRdb's table, derived via immunoSEQ multiplex PCR, lists solely in-frame clones and lacks some. The sample has around 340,000 clones; approximately 90% are singletons. The specimen was peripheral blood. All receptors come from a woman aged 60-70 years with COVID-19, enrolled during active disease. Each CDR3 is given with its conserved first and last residue. A D gene is named only where the DNA matches it firmly. Clone size is given for some rows only: seen once, a few or many times, or a class if the clone is expanded.

CDR3nt | CDR3aa | abundance | j_gene | v_gene | d_gene
TGTGCCAGCAGCTTCCGGGGGGCCGCAGATACGCAGTATTTT | CASSFRGAADTQYF | once | TRBJ2-3 | TRBV7-8 | NA
TGTGCCAGCAGTTTTCCGGGGGTAAGCGGCTACACCTTC | CASSFPGVSGYTF | NA | TRBJ1-2 | TRBV12-3/TRBV12-4 | NA
TGTGCCAGCAGCTTAGATTCCAGGGGTGGCTACACCTTC | CASSLDSRGGYTF | NA | TRBJ1-2 | TRBV13 | NA
TGTGCCACCAGCAGGGAAAGGGGATATCAGCCCCAGCATTTT | CATSRERGYQPQHF | NA | TRBJ1-5 | TRBV15 | NA
TGTGCCAGCCCCGCCAGGGGGATGATCTATGGCTACACCTTC | CASPARGMIYGYTF | NA | TRBJ1-2 | TRBV2 | TRBD1
TGTGCCAGCAGCTTGGAGGTGGGCAGCTCCTACGAGCAGTACTTC | CASSLEVGSSYEQYF | NA | TRBJ2-7 | TRBV13 | NA
TGCGCCAGCAGCTTTAACACAAACTATGGCTACACCTTC | CASSFNTNYGYTF | NA | TRBJ1-2 | TRBV5-1 | NA
TGTGCCAGCAGCCAAGAGGGAGTCAGTCAAGAGACCCAGTACTTC | CASSQEGVSQETQYF | NA | TRBJ2-5 | TRBV3-1/TRBV3-2 | NA
TGTGCCAGCAGCTTAATGAAAGGGGAGGAGGGGACCCAGTACTTC | CASSLMKGEEGTQYF | NA | TRBJ2-5 | TRBV13 | NA
TGCAGTGCCGGCGACAGGGGGAGAGCTTTCTTT | CSAGDRGRAFF | NA | TRBJ1-1 | TRBV20-1 | TRBD1
TGTGCTAGTGGGGGAACAGGGGGCTTGATTGAGCAGTTCTTC | CASGGTGGLIEQFF | NA | TRBJ2-1 | TRBV12-5 | TRBD1
TGTGCCAGCAGCTCGATAGCTACGGGGGGCACTGAAGCTTTCTTT | CASSSIATGGTEAFF | NA | TRBJ1-1 | TRBV7-8 | NA
TGTGCCAGCAGCAGAATGTGGAGTGATGGCTACACCTTC | CASSRMWSDGYTF | NA | TRBJ1-2 | TRBV13 | NA
TGTGCCAGCAGCGCCCACGGGAGCACAGATACGCAGTATTTT | CASSAHGSTDTQYF | NA | TRBJ2-3 | TRBV7-9 | NA
TGTGCCAGCAGCTTAGCGCGGGGGGGCCTAGGGAATGAGCAGTTCTTC | CASSLARGGLGNEQFF | NA | TRBJ2-1 | TRBV7-6 | TRBD2
TGTGCCAGCAACTTACGAACCCCGACCAGAGCGAACGCTGAAGCTTTCTTT | CASNLRTPTRANAEAFF | NA | TRBJ1-1 | TRBV7-8 | NA
TGTGCCAGCTCACCACCGGGCCGAGCACAAGAGACCCAGTACTTC | CASSPPGRAQETQYF | NA | TRBJ2-5 | TRBV18 | NA
TGTGCCAGCAGTTTTGGGGGCCCTCTAGCTGAAGCTTTCTTT | CASSFGGPLAEAFF | NA | TRBJ1-1 | TRBV28 | NA
TGTGCCAGCAGCCAAGGGTGGACAGGGAGCGATGAGCAGTTCTTC | CASSQGWTGSDEQFF | once | TRBJ2-1 | TRBV3-1/TRBV3-2 | TRBD1
TGCGCCAGCAGCCTACGACAGGGCCCGGAAGCTTTCTTT | CASSLRQGPEAFF | NA | TRBJ1-1 | TRBV5-1 | TRBD1
TGTGCCAGCAGTGACCGACTAGCGGGGGGCGGTGAGCAGTTCTTC | CASSDRLAGGGEQFF | NA | TRBJ2-1 | TRBV6-1 | TRBD2
TGTGCCAGTACGGGGGCGGGAGTGAACACTGAAGCTTTCTTT | CASTGAGVNTEAFF | NA | TRBJ1-1 | TRBV28 | NA
TGTGCCAGCAGTTACTCCGGGGGTCTGGCTTTCTTT | CASSYSGGLAFF | once | TRBJ1-1 | TRBV6-5 | NA
TGTGCCAGTAGTATCAAGGGGCCCAATCAGCCCCAGCATTTT | CASSIKGPNQPQHF | NA | TRBJ1-5 | TRBV19 | NA
TGCGCCAGCAGCCCTAGCGGGGGCCCCACAGATACGCAGTATTTT | CASSPSGGPTDTQYF | once | TRBJ2-3 | TRBV5-1 | TRBD2
TGCGCCAGCAGCTTGGGTAACAAATACGAGCAGTACTTC | CASSLGNKYEQYF | once | TRBJ2-7 | TRBV5-1 | NA
TGTGCCAGCAGCCAAGATGGGGTACAGGGACCCAGCTCCTACGAGCAGTACTTC | CASSQDGVQGPSSYEQYF | NA | TRBJ2-7 | TRBV3-1/TRBV3-2 | NA
TGCGCCAGCAGATTCCAGGGGGCGAATTCACCCCTCCACTTT | CASRFQGANSPLHF | NA | TRBJ1-6 | TRBV5-1 | TRBD1
TGTGCCAGCTCCCTCGGACAGGGGTTTAACACTGAAGCTTTCTTT | CASSLGQGFNTEAFF | NA | TRBJ1-1 | TRBV18 | TRBD1
TGTGCCAGTTCTTACAGGAACAATCAGCCCCAGCATTTT | CASSYRNNQPQHF | NA | TRBJ1-5 | TRBV19 | NA
TGTGCCAGCAGCTTGGCCCAGGGCCCCTATGGCTACACCTTC | CASSLAQGPYGYTF | NA | TRBJ1-2 | TRBV5-6 | NA
TGTGCCAGCAGTGCGGACAGGGGCTATACCTATGGCGGCTACACCTTC | CASSADRGYTYGGYTF | NA | TRBJ1-2 | TRBV6-1 | TRBD1